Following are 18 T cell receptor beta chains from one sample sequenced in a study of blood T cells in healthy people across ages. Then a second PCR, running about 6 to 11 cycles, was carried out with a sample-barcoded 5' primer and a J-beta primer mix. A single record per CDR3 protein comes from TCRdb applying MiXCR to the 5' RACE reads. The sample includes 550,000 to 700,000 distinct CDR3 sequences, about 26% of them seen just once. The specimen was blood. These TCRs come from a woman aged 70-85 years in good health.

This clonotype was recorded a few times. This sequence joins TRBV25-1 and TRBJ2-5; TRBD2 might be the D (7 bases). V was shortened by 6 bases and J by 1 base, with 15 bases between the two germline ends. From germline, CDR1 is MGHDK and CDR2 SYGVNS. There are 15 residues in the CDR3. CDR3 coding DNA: TGTGCCAGCAGCTGGGCCGGGGGGCGCCAAGAGACCCAGTACTTC. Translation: CASSWAGGRQETQYF.

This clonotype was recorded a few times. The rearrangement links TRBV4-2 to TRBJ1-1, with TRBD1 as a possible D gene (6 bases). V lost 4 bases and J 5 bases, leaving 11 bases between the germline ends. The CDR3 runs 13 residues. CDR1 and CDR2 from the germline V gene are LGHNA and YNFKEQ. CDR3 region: CASSRRGLTEAFF. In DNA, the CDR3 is TGTGCCAGCAGCCGAAGGGGGTTAACTGAAGCTTTCTTT.

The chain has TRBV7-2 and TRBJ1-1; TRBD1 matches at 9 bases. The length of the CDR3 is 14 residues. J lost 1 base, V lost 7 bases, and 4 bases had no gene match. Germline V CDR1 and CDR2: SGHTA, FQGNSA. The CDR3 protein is CASTRQGGNTEAFF. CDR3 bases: TGTGCCAGCACCAGACAGGGGGGGAACACTGAAGCTTTCTTT. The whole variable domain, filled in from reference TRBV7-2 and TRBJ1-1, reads GAGVSQSPSNKVTEKGKDVELRCDPISGHTALYWYRQSLGQGLEFLIYFQGNSAPDKSGLPSDRFSAERTGGSVSTLTIQRTQQEDSAVYLCASTRQGGNTEAFFGQGTRLTVV.

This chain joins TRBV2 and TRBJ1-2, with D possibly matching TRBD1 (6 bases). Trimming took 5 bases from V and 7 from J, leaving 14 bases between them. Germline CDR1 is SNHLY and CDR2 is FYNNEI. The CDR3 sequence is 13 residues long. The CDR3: CASSITGSVGYTF. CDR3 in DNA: TGTGCCAGCAGTATTACAGGGTCGGTTGGCTACACCTTC.

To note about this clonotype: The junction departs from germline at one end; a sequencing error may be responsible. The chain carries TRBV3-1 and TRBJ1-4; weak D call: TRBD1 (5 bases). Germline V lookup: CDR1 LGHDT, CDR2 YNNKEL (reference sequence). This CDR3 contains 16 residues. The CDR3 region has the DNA TGTGCCAGCAGCCAAGGGTTCGGGGCGGGCGATGAAAACCTGTTTTTT. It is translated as CASSQGFGAGDENLFF.

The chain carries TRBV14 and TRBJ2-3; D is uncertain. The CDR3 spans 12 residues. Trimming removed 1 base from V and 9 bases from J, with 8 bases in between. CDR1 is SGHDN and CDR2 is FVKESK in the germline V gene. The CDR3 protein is CASSQVTWTQYF. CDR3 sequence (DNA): TGTGCCAGCAGCCAAGTTACTTGGACGCAGTATTTT.

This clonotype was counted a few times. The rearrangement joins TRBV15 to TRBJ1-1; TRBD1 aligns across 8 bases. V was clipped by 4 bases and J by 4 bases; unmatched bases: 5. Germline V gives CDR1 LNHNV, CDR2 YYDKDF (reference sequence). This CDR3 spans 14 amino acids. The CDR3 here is CATSTQGAFTEAFF. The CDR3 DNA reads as TGTGCCACCAGCACTCAGGGGGCATTCACTGAAGCTTTCTTT.

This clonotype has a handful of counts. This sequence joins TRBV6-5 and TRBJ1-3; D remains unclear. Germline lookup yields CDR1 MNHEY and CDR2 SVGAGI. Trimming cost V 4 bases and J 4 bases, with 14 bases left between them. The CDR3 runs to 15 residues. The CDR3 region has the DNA TGTGCCAGCAGTTCATCCATCGCGGCGGGAAACACCATATATTTT. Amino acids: CASSSSIAAGNTIYF.

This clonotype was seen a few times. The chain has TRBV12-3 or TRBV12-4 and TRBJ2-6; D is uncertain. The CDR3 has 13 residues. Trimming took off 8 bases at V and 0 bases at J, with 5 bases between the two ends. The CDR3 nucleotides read TGTGCCAGCCGGTTCTCTGGGGCCAACGTCCTGACTTTC. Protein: CASRFSGANVLTF.

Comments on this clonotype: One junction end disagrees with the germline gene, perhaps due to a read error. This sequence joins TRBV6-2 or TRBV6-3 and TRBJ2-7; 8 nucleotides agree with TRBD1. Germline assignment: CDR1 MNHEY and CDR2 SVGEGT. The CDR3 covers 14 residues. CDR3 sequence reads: CASSWTGSSYEQHF. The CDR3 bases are TGTGCCAGCTCGTGGACAGGGAGTTCCTACGAGCAGCACTTC.

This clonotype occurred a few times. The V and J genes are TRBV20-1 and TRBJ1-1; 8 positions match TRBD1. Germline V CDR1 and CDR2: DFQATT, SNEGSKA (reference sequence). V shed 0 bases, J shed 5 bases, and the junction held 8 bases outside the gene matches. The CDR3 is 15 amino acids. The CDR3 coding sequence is TGCAGTGCTAGAGATCACGGACAGGGTTGGACTGAAGCTTTCTTT. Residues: CSARDHGQGWTEAFF.

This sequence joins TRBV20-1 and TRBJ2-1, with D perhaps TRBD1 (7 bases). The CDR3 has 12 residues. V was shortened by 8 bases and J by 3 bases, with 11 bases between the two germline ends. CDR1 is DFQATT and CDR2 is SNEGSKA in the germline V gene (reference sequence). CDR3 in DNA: TGCAGTTCCAGGGGGGACTACAATGAGCAGTTCTTC. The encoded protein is CSSRGDYNEQFF.

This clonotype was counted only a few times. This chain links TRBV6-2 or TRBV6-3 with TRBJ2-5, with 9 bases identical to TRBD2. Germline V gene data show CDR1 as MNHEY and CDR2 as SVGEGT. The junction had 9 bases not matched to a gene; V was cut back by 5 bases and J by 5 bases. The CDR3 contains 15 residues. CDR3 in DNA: TGTGCCAGCAGTCCGTCGGGGACTAGCCGGGAGACCCAGTACTTC. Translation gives CASSPSGTSRETQYF.

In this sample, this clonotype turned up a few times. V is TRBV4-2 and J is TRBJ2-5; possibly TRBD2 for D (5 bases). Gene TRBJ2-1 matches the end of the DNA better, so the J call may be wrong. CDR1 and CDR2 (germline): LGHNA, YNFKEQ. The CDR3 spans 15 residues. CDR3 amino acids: CASSQELARGNEQFF. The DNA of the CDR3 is TGTGCCAGCAGCCAAGAACTGGCTAGAGGGAATGAGCAGTTCTTC.

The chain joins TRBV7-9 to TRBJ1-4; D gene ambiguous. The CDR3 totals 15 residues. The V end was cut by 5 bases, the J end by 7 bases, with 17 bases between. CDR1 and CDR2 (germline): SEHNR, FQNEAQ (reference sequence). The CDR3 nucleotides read TGTGCCAGCAGCCGAAACAGCGGCCAGACTGAAAAACTGTTTTTT. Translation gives CASSRNSGQTEKLFF.

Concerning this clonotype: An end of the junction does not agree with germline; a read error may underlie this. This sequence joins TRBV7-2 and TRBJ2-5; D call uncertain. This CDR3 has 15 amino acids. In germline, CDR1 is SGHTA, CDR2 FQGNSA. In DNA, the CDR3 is TGCGCCAGCAGCTTTGTGGCTGGCGATAGAGAGACCCAGTACTTC. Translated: CASSFVAGDRETQYF.

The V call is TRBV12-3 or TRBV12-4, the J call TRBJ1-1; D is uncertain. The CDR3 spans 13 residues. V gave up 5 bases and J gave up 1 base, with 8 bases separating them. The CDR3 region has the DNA TGTGCCAGCAGTCCGGCTACGAACACTGAAGCTTTCTTT. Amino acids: CASSPATNTEAFF.

The CDR3 spells CSAHWGGLGGEQFF. Here the CDR3 DNA reads TGCAGCGCCCATTGGGGGGGATTGGGTGGTGAGCAGTTCTTC. The rearrangement links TRBV29-1 to TRBJ2-5; 7 positions match TRBD2. The J call may be faulty, since TRBJ2-1 better matches the DNA end. The length of the CDR3 is 14 residues. Germline-derived CDR1 and CDR2 are SQVTM and ANQGSEA.